This TCR beta chain emerged from a study of blood T cell repertoires in COVID-19. Overall study context: Collection of acute and convalescent COVID-19 samples took place in the United States, Italy and Spain. Sources were T cells, B-cell-depleted T cells, or PBMCs; the material itself was cDNA or gDNA.

The V end lost 4 bases, the J end lost 2 bases, and 21 bases lay between the germline ends. Germline V lookup: CDR1 SGHDT, CDR2 YYEEEE. The CDR3 is 17 residues long. Libraries were prepared by immunoSEQ multiplex PCR; TCRdb keeps only in-frame clonotypes and omits some of them. The table shows some 150,000 clones, with about 88% occurring only once. This sequence originates from a human donor in a cohort sampled during active COVID-19. The chain has TRBV5-6 and TRBJ1-2; D perhaps matches TRBD1 (5 bases). Material: peripheral blood. CDR3 in DNA: TGTGCCAGCAGCCCCATTGTCGCGGGGCCACGGAACTATGGCTACACCTTC. It is translated as CASSPIVAGPRNYGYTF.